The 21 T cell receptor beta chains listed next were all sequenced from one sample in a study of vaccination effects on CD4 cells after COVID-19. These receptors have no known antigen. TCRdb's copy holds only in-frame clones and misses some; the assay was immunoSEQ multiplex PCR. The sample has about 73,000 clones, 65% to 80% seen once. ViraFEST used viral peptide pools to expand antigen-specific CD4+ T cells before sequencing. The culture ran for under eleven days, and then CD4+ T cells were isolated. The study found no prior SARS-CoV-2 infection in the vaccine recipients, who tested negative for nucleocapsid antibodies. This material consisted of CD4+ T cells from PBMCs cultured with HCoV-NL63 spike peptides, taken before COVID-19 vaccination. The receptors stem from a human donor who received a COVID-19 vaccine.

The chain joins TRBV5-4 to TRBJ1-6, with TRBD1 matching 7 bases. The trim removed 4 bases at V and 9 bases at J, leaving 7 bases unmatched. The CDR3 contains 14 residues. Per germline, CDR1 SGHNT and CDR2 YYREEE (reference sequence). The CDR3, as DNA: TGTGCCAGCAGCAGGGACAGCGGAGGTTCACCCCTCCACTTT. Its protein product is CASSRDSGGSPLHF.

The chain links TRBV4-2 to TRBJ2-7, with TRBD2 matching over 9 bases. Germline values: CDR1 LGHNA, CDR2 YNFKEQ. This CDR3 comprises 18 residues. Trimming cost V 5 bases and J 2 bases; bases outside gene matches: 16. CDR3: CASSDSGGLIIFAYEQYV. The CDR3 DNA sequence: TGTGCCAGCAGCGATAGCGGGGGCCTCATAATTTTCGCCTACGAGCAGTACGTC.

The V and J genes are TRBV5-1 and TRBJ1-1, with D perhaps matching TRBD1 (5 bases). The length of the CDR3 is 15 residues. V was cut by 0 bases and J by 0 bases, with 9 bases left in between. Germline loops: CDR1 SGHRS, CDR2 YFSETQ. This CDR3 is CASSLGAGMNTEAFF. The CDR3 coding sequence is TGCGCCAGCAGCTTGGGGGCAGGGATGAACACTGAAGCTTTCTTT.

The V call is TRBV10-3, the J call TRBJ1-5; 8 bases agree with TRBD1. CDR3 size: 14 residues. Trimming at V came to 6 bases and at J to 0 bases, leaving 1 base not matched to a gene. Germline CDR1 reads ENHRY; CDR2 reads SYGVKD. The CDR3 DNA reads as TGTGCCATCAGCGGACAGGGTAGCAATCAGCCCCAGCATTTT. This sequence encodes CAISGQGSNQPQHF.

The V call is TRBV3-1 (or the pseudogene TRBV3-2), the J call TRBJ1-4; no reliable D call. The V and J ends lost 3 bases and 5 bases respectively, with 7 bases between them. CDR1 and CDR2 from the germline V gene are LGHDT and YNNKEL (reference sequence). CDR3 length: 13 residues. As DNA, the CDR3 is TGTGCCAGCAGCCATTCTGTGAATGAAAAACTGTTTTTT. The encoded protein is CASSHSVNEKLFF.

The CDR3 loop reads CASGEGLAEETQYF. For the CDR3, the DNA is TGCGCCAGCGGAGAGGGACTAGCGGAGGAGACCCAGTACTTC. J is TRBJ2-5 and V is TRBV5-1, with 11 nucleotides matching TRBD2. CDR1 is SGHRS, CDR2 YFSETQ, per germline. The J segment lost 5 bases and the V segment lost 7 bases, leaving 7 bases of the junction unmatched. This CDR3 has 14 residues.

This chain joins TRBV3-1 (or the pseudogene TRBV3-2) and TRBJ2-2; no firm D call. CDR1 LGHDT and CDR2 YNNKEL come from the germline V gene (reference sequence). The CDR3 has 15 residues. The V and J ends lost 2 bases and 3 bases respectively, with 10 bases between them. The CDR3 is CASSQPGRYTGELFF. The CDR3 nucleotides read TGTGCCAGCAGCCAACCCGGACGGTACACCGGGGAGCTGTTTTTT.

This clone has a handful of counts. This sequence joins TRBV2 and TRBJ2-7; D remains unclear. V lost 2 bases to trimming and J lost 0 bases, with 5 bases between them. The V gene's germline CDR1 is SNHLY and CDR2 FYNNEI. This CDR3 has 13 amino acids. The CDR3 DNA reads TGTGCCAGCAGTGAATGGAGCTCCTACGAGCAGTACGTC. Translating gives CASSEWSSYEQYV.

V and J are TRBV10-1 and TRBJ2-3, with D possibly called TRBD1 or TRBD2 (5 bases each). Germline loops: CDR1 WNHNN, CDR2 SYGVQD (reference sequence). The CDR3 consists of 13 residues. The V gene lost 7 bases and the J gene lost 5 bases, with 13 bases spanning the gap. The CDR3 region has the DNA TGCGCCAGCACCCGGGACCTCCAAGATACGCAGTATTTT. This sequence encodes CASTRDLQDTQYF.

On this clone itself: This CDR3 is also generated by other DNA sequences in the sample. This chain connects TRBV18 to TRBJ1-1; tentatively, D is TRBD1 (5 bases). Trimming stripped 6 bases from V and 1 base from J, with 9 bases between. There are 13 residues in the CDR3. Germline lookup yields CDR1 KGHSH and CDR2 LQKENI. The CDR3 sequence is CASSQGENTEAFF. CDR3 coding DNA: TGTGCCAGCTCGCAGGGCGAGAACACTGAAGCTTTCTTT.

The V gene is TRBV4-1, the J gene TRBJ2-1, with 7 bases fitting TRBD1. Germline CDR1 reads MGHRA; CDR2 reads YSYEKL. V lost 0 bases to trimming and J lost 7 bases; unmatched junction nucleotides: 3. The CDR3 length is 14 residues. The DNA of the CDR3 is TGCGCCAGCAGCCAAGAAGGGGGCCTTAATGAGCAGTTCTTC. This codes for CASSQEGGLNEQFF.

This sequence joins TRBV5-8 and TRBJ2-3; 10 bases align to TRBD1. CDR3 size: 16 residues. The V and J ends lost 3 bases and 11 bases, in that order; junction bases with no gene match: 15. Germline loops: CDR1 SGHTS, CDR2 YDEGEE. Here the CDR3 reads CASSSGQGVFSLEQYF. The CDR3 DNA reads TGTGCCAGCAGCTCCGGACAGGGGGTGTTTTCGTTGGAGCAGTATTTT.

The chain recombines TRBV2 with TRBJ2-2; perhaps TRBD2 as D (5 bases). Trimming took off 2 bases at V and 1 base at J, with 8 bases between the two ends. Germline CDR1 SNHLY, CDR2 FYNNEI. CDR3 length: 15 amino acids. This CDR3 is CASSELALNTGELFF. DNA of the CDR3: TGTGCCAGCAGTGAACTAGCTTTGAACACCGGGGAGCTGTTTTTT. The variable domain in full, with the rest retrieved from reference TRBV2 and TRBJ2-2, is EPEVTQTPSHQVTQMGQEVILRCVPISNHLYFYWYRQILGQKVEFLVSFYNNEISEKSEIFDDQFSVERPDGSNFTLKIRSTKLEDSAMYFCASSELALNTGELFFGEGSRLTVL.

The J gene is TRBJ1-1, the V gene TRBV27; D call uncertain. The CDR3 spans 13 residues. V was trimmed by 3 bases and J by 3 bases, leaving 8 bases between them. Germline V gene data show CDR1 as MNHEY and CDR2 as SMNVEV (reference sequence). CDR3 protein: CASSFSVDTEAFF. CDR3 DNA sequence: TGTGCCAGCAGTTTTTCGGTGGACACTGAAGCTTTCTTT.

A few counts support this clone. V usage is TRBV7-2 and J usage is TRBJ1-6; 7 bases line up with TRBD1. J lost 7 bases, V lost 4 bases, and 10 bases had no gene match. CDR1 SGHTA and CDR2 FQGNSA come from the germline V gene. This CDR3 region has 16 residues. CDR3 sequence: CASSSVRDRTNSPLHF. The CDR3, as DNA: TGTGCCAGCAGCTCCGTTCGGGACAGAACAAATTCACCCCTCCACTTT. Full variable domain (outside the CDR3, taken from reference TRBV7-2 and TRBJ1-6): GAGVSQSPSNKVTEKGKDVELRCDPISGHTALYWYRQSLGQGLEFLIYFQGNSAPDKSGLPSDRFSAERTGGSVSTLTIQRTQQEDSAVYLCASSSVRDRTNSPLHFGNGTRLTVT.

The V call is TRBV7-3, the J call TRBJ1-3; the D is unclear. Germline V gene data show CDR1 as SGHTA and CDR2 as FQGTGA. Trimming stripped 4 bases from V and 2 bases from J, with 15 bases between. This CDR3 comprises 16 residues. The CDR3, as DNA: TGTGCCAGCAGCTCTGGGGAGAGAGGAACTGGAAACACCATATATTTT. It yields the protein CASSSGERGTGNTIYF.

V is TRBV5-1 and J is TRBJ2-5; tentatively, D is TRBD2 (5 bases). The CDR3 is 13 residues long. The germline V gene encodes CDR1 SGHRS and CDR2 YFSETQ. V lost 0 bases, J lost 2 bases, and 5 bases lay in between. The CDR3 protein is CASSLERQETQYF. The CDR3, as DNA: TGCGCCAGCAGCTTGGAGCGGCAAGAGACCCAGTACTTC.

This chain joins TRBV25-1 and TRBJ2-6, with D possibly TRBD1 on 6 matching bases. Germline V gives CDR1 MGHDK, CDR2 SYGVNS. The CDR3 is 16 amino acids. V lost 6 bases and J lost 2, with 14 bases in between. This chain's CDR3 is CASRPHREAGANVLTF. The DNA for the CDR3 is TGTGCCAGCAGACCACACAGGGAAGCTGGGGCCAACGTCCTGACTTTC. The full variable domain, in which reference TRBV25-1 and TRBJ2-6 provide the parts outside the CDR3, is EADIYQTPRYLVIGTGKKITLECSQTMGHDKMYWYQQDPGMELHLIHYSYGVNSTEKGDLSSESTVSRIRTEHFPLTLESARPSHTSQYLCASRPHREAGANVLTFGAGSRLTVL.

This chain uses TRBV5-8 with TRBJ1-2; D gene ambiguous. Germline loops: CDR1 SGHTS, CDR2 YDEGEE. CDR3 length: 10 amino acids. The V end was cut by 10 bases, the J end by 4 bases, with 8 bases between. Here the CDR3 reads CAVRTYGYTF. In nucleotides, the CDR3 is TGTGCCGTCCGGACCTATGGCTACACCTTC.

The genes are TRBV5-6 and TRBJ1-1; D call uncertain. In germline, CDR1 is SGHDT, CDR2 YYEEEE. V was cut by 4 bases and J by 1 base, with 8 bases left in between. This CDR3 contains 13 residues. CDR3 in amino acids: CASSPSWNTEAFF. CDR3 bases: TGTGCCAGCAGCCCCTCCTGGAACACTGAAGCTTTCTTT.

Only a few counts were recorded for this clone. The chain combines TRBV28 with TRBJ2-1, with 7 bases matching TRBD1. Germline CDR1 is MDHEN and CDR2 is SYDVKM. This CDR3 comprises 18 residues. V trimming: 5 bases; J trimming: 5 bases; junction bases outside the gene matches: 18. The CDR3, as DNA: TGTGCCAGCAGTCGCTCGACAGGGTTGGGCTCACTTGACAATGAGCAGTTCTTC. Its translation is CASSRSTGLGSLDNEQFF.